This record looks at one T cell receptor beta chain sequence and its context. Which antigen it targets is not known. Base quality data are lacking; no much larger clone is found one base away. The CDR3 runs 13 residues from the cysteine to the phenylalanine. Kept here is only the CDR3 DNA, which spans 39 bases and is read in frame from base 1. V drops 4 bases and J drops 6 bases, leaving 10 bases in between. This specimen comes from a study of blood T cell repertoires in COVID-19 (dated by TCRdb to about 2020). With respect to the entire study: Samples covering the acute and convalescent phases of COVID-19 were provided by collaborators in the United States, Italy and Spain. Sample metadata almost always included a de-identified subject ID, COVID-19 status, age in years and sex. The prospective study material was composed of cDNA or gDNA derived from T cells, B-cell-depleted T cells, or PBMCs. HLA class I and class II types, where available, came from metadata supplied by the sample provider rather than from assay-based typing. The repertoires were released in a freely available public database intended as a resource for research on the immune response to SARS-CoV-2. Samples came from the ongoing ImmuneRACE study (first 160 participants) plus 1,254 subjects from 6 global collaborators. Subjects who had been exposed to COVID-19, were actively infected with it, or had recovered from it provided the deeply sampled blood TCRbeta repertoires that made up the dataset. Summary of the overall study and its limitations: How much clinical and demographic metadata was included differed by source and by participant, and the metadata was provided uncurated.

TCRbeta CDR3 regions were amplified from genomic DNA by means of the immunoSEQ Assay, a bias-controlled multiplex PCR. The published analysis was carried out like this. Within the assay, amplification of reference gene primers was used to estimate how many nucleated cells each sample contained. To quantify the absolute abundance of each unique TCRbeta CDR3 rearrangement, sequence reads were collapsed and filtered. For each sample, productive Simpson clonality was calculated as the square root of Simpson's diversity index over productive rearrangements. Drawn from immuneACCESS, this table holds only the in-frame rearrangements with V and J called that TCRdb kept. Clones are partly lost; checked studies trace under half to an unresolved V gene and leave the rest unexplained. V, J and clone size reflect that table, while D and trimming were determined from the DNA. Recorded for this sample are 250,000 to 350,000 clones; over 80% of them occurred a single time. Approximately 4.1% of the sample goes to the ten largest clones.

The collaborating institutions used their own protocols to collect whole blood in K2EDTA tubes. For TCRbeta analysis, collaborator samples were shipped as frozen whole blood, as isolated PBMCs, or as DNA extracted from either sample type. What was sequenced was peripheral blood. This chain is built from TRBV12-3 or TRBV12-4 and TRBJ2-4; TRBD1 is perhaps the D gene, given 6 matching bases. The receptor comes from a woman aged 45-59 years with active or convalescent COVID-19. In nucleotides, the sequence is TGTGCCAGCAGTTCGCGCAGGGGAAACATTCAGTACTTC. It translates to CASSSRRGNIQYF.